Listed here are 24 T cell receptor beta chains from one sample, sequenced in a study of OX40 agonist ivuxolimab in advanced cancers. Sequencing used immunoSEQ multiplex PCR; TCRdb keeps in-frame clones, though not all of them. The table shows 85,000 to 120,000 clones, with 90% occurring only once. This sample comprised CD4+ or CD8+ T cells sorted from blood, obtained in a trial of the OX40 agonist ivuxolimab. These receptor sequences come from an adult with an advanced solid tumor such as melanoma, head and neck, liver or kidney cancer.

The CDR3 protein is CASRFDRVGGELFF. The CDR3 DNA is TGTGCCAGCAGGTTCGACAGGGTTGGCGGGGAGCTGTTTTTT. The chain joins TRBV28 to TRBJ2-2; 7 bases fit TRBD1. Germline values: CDR1 MDHEN, CDR2 SYDVKM. V shed 6 bases and J 7 bases; nucleotides not matched to a gene: 8. This CDR3 is built from 14 residues.

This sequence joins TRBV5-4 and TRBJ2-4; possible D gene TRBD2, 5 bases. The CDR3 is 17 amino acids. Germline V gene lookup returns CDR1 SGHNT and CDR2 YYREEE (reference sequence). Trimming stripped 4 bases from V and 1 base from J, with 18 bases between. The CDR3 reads CASSPRVEDGAKNIQYF. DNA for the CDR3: TGTGCCAGCAGCCCTAGAGTGGAGGACGGGGCCAAAAACATTCAGTACTTC.

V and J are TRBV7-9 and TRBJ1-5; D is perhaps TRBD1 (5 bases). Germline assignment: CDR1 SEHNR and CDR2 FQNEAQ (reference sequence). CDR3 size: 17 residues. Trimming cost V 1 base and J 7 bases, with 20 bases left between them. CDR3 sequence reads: CASSLGVGRVWGQPQHF. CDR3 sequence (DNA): TGTGCCAGCAGCTTAGGTGTGGGCAGGGTTTGGGGACAGCCCCAGCATTTT. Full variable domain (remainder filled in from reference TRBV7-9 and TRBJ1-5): DTGVSQNPRHKITKRGQNVTFRCDPISEHNRLYWYRQTLGQGPEFLTYFQNEAQLEKSRLLSDRFSAERPKGSFSTLEIQRTEQGDSAMYLCASSLGVGRVWGQPQHFGDGTRLSIL.

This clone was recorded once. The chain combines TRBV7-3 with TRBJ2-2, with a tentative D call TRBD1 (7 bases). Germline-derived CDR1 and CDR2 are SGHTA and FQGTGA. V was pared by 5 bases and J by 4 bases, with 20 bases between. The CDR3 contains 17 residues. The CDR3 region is CASSPPGRGERTGELFF. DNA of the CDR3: TGTGCCAGCAGCCCGCCAGGCAGGGGGGAGCGCACCGGGGAGCTGTTTTTT. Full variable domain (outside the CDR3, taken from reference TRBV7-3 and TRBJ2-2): GAGVSQTPSNKVTEKGKYVELRCDPISGHTALYWYRQSLGQGPEFLIYFQGTGAADDSGLPNDRFFAVRPEGSVSTLKIQRTERGDSAVYLCASSPPGRGERTGELFFGEGSRLTVL.

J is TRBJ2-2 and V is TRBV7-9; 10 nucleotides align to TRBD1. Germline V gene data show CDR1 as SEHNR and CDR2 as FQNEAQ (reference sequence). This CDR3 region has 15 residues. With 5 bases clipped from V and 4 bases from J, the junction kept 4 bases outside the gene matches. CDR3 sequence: CASSPGQGSTGELFF. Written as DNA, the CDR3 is TGTGCCAGCAGCCCGGGACAGGGGAGCACCGGGGAGCTGTTTTTT.

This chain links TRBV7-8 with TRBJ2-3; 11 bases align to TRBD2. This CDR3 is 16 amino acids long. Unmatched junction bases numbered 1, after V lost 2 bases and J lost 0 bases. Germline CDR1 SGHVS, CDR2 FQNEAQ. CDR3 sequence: CASSLLAGGSTDTQYF. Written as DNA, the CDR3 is TGTGCCAGCAGCTTACTAGCGGGGGGTAGCACAGATACGCAGTATTTT.

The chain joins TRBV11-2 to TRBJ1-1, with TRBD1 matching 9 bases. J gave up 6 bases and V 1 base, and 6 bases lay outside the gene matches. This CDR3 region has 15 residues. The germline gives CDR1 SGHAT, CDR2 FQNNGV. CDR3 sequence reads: CASSLGDRAGAEAFF. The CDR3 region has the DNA TGTGCCAGCAGCTTAGGGGACAGGGCAGGGGCTGAAGCTTTCTTT.

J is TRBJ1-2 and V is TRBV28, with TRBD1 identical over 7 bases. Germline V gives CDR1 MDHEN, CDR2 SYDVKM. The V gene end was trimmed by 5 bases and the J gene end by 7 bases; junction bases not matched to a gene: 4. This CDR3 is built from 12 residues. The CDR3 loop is CASSATGVGYTF. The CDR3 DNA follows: TGTGCCAGCAGTGCAACAGGGGTTGGCTACACCTTC.

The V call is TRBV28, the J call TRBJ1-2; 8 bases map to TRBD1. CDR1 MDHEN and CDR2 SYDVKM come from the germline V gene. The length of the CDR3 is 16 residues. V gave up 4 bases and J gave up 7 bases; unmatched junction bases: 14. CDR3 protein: CASSYPTGQALLGYTF. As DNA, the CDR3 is TGTGCCAGCAGTTATCCTACGGGACAGGCTCTCCTTGGCTACACCTTC.

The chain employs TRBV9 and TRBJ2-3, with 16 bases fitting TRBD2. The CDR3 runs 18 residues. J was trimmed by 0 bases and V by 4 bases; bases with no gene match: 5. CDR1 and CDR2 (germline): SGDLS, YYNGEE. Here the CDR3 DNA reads TGTGCCAGCAGCCCCGGGACTAGCGGGGGGGGAAGCACAGATACGCAGTATTTT. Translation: CASSPGTSGGGSTDTQYF.

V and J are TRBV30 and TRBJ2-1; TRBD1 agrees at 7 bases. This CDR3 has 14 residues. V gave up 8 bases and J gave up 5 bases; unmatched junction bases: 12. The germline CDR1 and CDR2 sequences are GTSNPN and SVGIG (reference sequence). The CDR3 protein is CAQDRDSGDNEQFF. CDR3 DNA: TGTGCCCAAGACCGGGACAGTGGGGACAATGAGCAGTTCTTC.

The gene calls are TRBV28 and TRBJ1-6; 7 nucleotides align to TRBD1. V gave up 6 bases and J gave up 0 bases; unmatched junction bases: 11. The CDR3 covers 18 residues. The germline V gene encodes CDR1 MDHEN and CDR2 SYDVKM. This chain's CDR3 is CASRGPGQTNSYNSPLHF. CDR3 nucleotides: TGTGCCAGCAGGGGTCCGGGACAGACAAACTCCTATAATTCACCCCTCCACTTT.

CDR3 DNA: TGCGCCAGCAGCTTGGCCGAAGGGGCGGGTTCGAACACTGAAGCTTTCTTT. It translates to CASSLAEGAGSNTEAFF. This chain uses TRBV5-1 with TRBJ1-1; D possibly corresponds to TRBD1 (5 bases). CDR3 length: 17 residues. The V end lost 0 bases, the J end lost 1 base, and 16 bases lay between the germline ends. Germline CDR1 SGHRS, CDR2 YFSETQ.

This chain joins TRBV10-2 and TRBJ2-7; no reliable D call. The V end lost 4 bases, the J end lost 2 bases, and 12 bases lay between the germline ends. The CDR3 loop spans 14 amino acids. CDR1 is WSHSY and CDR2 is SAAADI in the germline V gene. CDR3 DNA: TGCGCCAGCAGTGCGGCAGCCATTACCTACGAGCAGTACTTC. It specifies CASSAAAITYEQYF.

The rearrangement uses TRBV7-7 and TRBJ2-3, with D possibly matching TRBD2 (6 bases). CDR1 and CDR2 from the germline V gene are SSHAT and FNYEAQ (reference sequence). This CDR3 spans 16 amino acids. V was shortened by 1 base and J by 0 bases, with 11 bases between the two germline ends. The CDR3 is CASSLGRGSSTDTQYF. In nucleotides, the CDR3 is TGTGCCAGCAGCTTAGGGAGGGGATCCAGCACAGATACGCAGTATTTT.

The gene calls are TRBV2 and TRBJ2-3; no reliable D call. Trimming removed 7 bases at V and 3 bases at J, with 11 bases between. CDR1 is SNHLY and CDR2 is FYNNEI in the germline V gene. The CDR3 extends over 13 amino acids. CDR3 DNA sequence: TGTGCCAGCAATACCTACCGAACAGATACGCAGTATTTT. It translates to CASNTYRTDTQYF.

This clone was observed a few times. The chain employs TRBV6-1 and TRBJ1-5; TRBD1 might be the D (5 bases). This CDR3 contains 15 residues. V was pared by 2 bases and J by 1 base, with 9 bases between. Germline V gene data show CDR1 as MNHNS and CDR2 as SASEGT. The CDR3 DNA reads TGTGCCAGCAGTGAAAGTCGACAGAGCAATCAGCCCCAGCATTTT. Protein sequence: CASSESRQSNQPQHF.

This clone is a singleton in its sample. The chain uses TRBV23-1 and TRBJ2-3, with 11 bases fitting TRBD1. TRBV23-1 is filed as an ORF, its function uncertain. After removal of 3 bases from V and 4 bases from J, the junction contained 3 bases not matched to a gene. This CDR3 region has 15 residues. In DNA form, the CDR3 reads TGCGCCAGCAGTCAGGGACAGGGGGTTGCAGATACGCAGTATTTT. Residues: CASSQGQGVADTQYF.

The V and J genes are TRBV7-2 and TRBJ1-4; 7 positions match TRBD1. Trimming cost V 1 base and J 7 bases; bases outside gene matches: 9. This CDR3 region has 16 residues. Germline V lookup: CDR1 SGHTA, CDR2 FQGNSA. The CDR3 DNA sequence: TGTGCCAGCAGCTTAGGACAGGGACGGGGAAGTGAAAAACTGTTTTTT. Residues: CASSLGQGRGSEKLFF.

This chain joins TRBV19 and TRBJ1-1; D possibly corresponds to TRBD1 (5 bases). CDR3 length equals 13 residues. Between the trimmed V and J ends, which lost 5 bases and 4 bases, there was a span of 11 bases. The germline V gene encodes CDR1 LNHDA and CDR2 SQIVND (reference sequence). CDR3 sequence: CASSPQGRTEAFF. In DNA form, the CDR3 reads TGTGCCAGTAGTCCTCAGGGTCGCACTGAAGCTTTCTTT.

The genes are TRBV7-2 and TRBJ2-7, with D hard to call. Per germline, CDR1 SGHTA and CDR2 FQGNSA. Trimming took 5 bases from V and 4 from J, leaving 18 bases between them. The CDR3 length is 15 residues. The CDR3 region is CASSADSAASYEQYF. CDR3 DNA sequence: TGTGCCAGCAGCGCCGACTCTGCGGCATCGTACGAGCAGTACTTC.

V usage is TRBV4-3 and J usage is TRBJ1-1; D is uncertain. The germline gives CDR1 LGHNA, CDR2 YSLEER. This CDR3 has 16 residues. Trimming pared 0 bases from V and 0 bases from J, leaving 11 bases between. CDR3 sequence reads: CASSQDLSRVNTEAFF. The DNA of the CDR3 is TGCGCCAGCAGCCAAGATCTTTCGCGAGTGAACACTGAAGCTTTCTTT.

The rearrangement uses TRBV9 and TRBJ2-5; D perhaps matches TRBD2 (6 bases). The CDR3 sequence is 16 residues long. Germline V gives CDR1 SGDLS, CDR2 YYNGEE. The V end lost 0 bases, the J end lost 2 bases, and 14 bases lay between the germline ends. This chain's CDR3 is CASSVGMGTRQETQYF. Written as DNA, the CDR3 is TGTGCCAGCAGCGTAGGCATGGGGACTCGACAAGAGACCCAGTACTTC.

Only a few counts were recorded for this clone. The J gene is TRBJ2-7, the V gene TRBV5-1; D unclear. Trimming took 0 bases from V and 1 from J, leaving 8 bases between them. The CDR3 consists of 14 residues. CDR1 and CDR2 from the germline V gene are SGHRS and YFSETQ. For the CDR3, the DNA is TGCGCCAGCAGCTTGGCCGTAGGTTCCTACGAGCAGTACTTC. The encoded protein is CASSLAVGSYEQYF.